These T cell receptor beta chains were read from a single sample in a study of molecular identifiers for immune sequencing clone quantification. Via MiXCR, TCRdb re-called the PCR reads, giving one row per CDR3 protein. The sample shows about 510,000 distinct CDR3 sequences, 20% to 25% of them seen only once. Sequencing was carried out using naive CD8+ T cells from blood, with Jurkat cell RNA spiked in. All receptors derive from a human donor in good health. Some libraries in this study had Jurkat cell RNA spiked in. The CDR3 runs from the conserved cysteine through the conserved F or W. A D gene is named only where the DNA matches it firmly. Only some rows state a clone size, as once, few, many or a class for expanded clones.

CDR3 DNA,CDR3 protein,J gene,D gene,V gene,clone size
TGCGCCAGCAGCCAAGACGGCCTAGCGGCCGGGGAGCTGTTTTTT,CASSQDGLAAGELFF,TRBJ2-2,TRBD2,TRBV4-1,few
TGTGCCAGCAGCCTCCCGGACAGGGAAGAGCAGTACTTC,CASSLPDREEQYF,TRBJ2-7,TRBD1,TRBV5-6,many
TGTGCCAGCAGCTCAGGGGCGGAAGAGACCCAGTACTTC,CASSSGAEETQYF,TRBJ2-5,.,TRBV11-2,many
TGTGCCTGGACCCTTTGGGCAGGGGGTAGTATAGAGACCCAGTACTTC,CAWTLWAGGSIETQYF,TRBJ2-5,TRBD1,TRBV30,many
TGTGCCAGCAGTTTGGAGCGGGAGGGAGATACGCAGTATTTT,CASSLEREGDTQYF,TRBJ2-3,TRBD2,TRBV28,many
TGTGCCATCAGTGGACCATTGGGGACGGCCTATGGCTACACCTTC,CAISGPLGTAYGYTF,TRBJ1-2,.,TRBV10-3,.
TGTGCCAGCAGCTTAGGTCGGGACACCATTCTAGACGGACCCTACGAGCAGTACTTC,CASSLGRDTILDGPYEQYF,TRBJ2-7,.,TRBV11-1,.
.,CASGFGPGQGLFTNEELFF,TRBJ1-4,.,TRBV12-5,once
TGTGCCAGCAAGGATTTAATATGGAATGAGCAGTTCTTC,CASKDLIWNEQFF,TRBJ2-1,.,TRBV27,.
TGTGCCAGCAGCTCCAGACCCCGGGACAGCCAAGAGACCCGGTACTTC,CASSSRPRDSQETRYF,TRBJ2-5,TRBD1,TRBV11-2,.
TGTGCCAGCAGCCAAGGTCGGACAGGGGGCTGGAACACTGAAGCTTTCTTT,CASSQGRTGGWNTEAFF,TRBJ1-1,TRBD1,TRBV3-1,.
TGCGCCAGCAGCCAATTAGAGTCCTACGAGCAGTACTTC,CASSQLESYEQYF,TRBJ2-7,.,TRBV4-1,.
TGTGCCAGCAGCATCGGGGGGACTAATGAAAAACTGTTTTTT,CASSIGGTNEKLFF,TRBJ1-4,.,TRBV19,many
TGTGCCAGCAGCCAACCGTGGGGGGTTGAGACGCAGTATTTT,CASSQPWGVETQYF,TRBJ2-3,.,TRBV6-2/TRBV6-3,.
TGTGCCAGCAGCTTAGGGGACAGCTTTCGGGAGGAGCAGTACTTC,CASSLGDSFREEQYF,TRBJ2-7,.,TRBV7-8,many
TGTGCCAGTTCTCCCGGGACTTCTTCTCCCTACGAGCAGTACTTC,CASSPGTSSPYEQYF,TRBJ2-7,.,TRBV6-2/TRBV6-3,.
TGTGCCAGCAGTTACGGCCCAGGTAACTCCTACGAGCAGTACTTC,CASSYGPGNSYEQYF,TRBJ2-7,.,TRBV6-2/TRBV6-3,many
TGCAGCGTTGAATACTCTCCCGGACAGGGTCCTTTAGCCAAAAACATTCAGTACTTC,CSVEYSPGQGPLAKNIQYF,TRBJ2-4,TRBD1,TRBV29-1,many
TGTGCCAGCAGTTTCTTTCCCGAGGATACGCAGTATTTT,CASSFFPEDTQYF,TRBJ2-3,.,TRBV12-3/TRBV12-4,.
TGCAGTGCTAGTCAAGGACTAGCGGGGTCAGATACGCAGTATTTT,CSASQGLAGSDTQYF,TRBJ2-3,TRBD2,TRBV20-1,many
TGCAGTGCTAGAGGGGGCGGGCGGGACTACGAGCAGTACTTC,CSARGGGRDYEQYF,TRBJ2-7,.,TRBV20-1,few
TGCGCCAGCAGCTTGGAGGGATTCACCTACGAGCAGTACTTC,CASSLEGFTYEQYF,TRBJ2-7,.,TRBV5-1,many
TGTGCCAGCAGCTTAGGCCAGGGGGGGGGCGGTGAGCAGTTCTTC,CASSLGQGGGGEQFF,TRBJ2-1,.,TRBV7-9,.
TGCAGCGTTGAGGGGGCAGAAAGGGGCAACTATGGCTACACCTTC,CSVEGAERGNYGYTF,TRBJ1-2,.,TRBV29-1,.
TGTGCCAGCAGTTCGGGGGGATGGGGGTATGAAGCTTTCTTT,CASSSGGWGYEAFF,TRBJ1-1,.,TRBV6-5,many
TGTGCCAGCAGCAACCGGGACGTTAACTATGGCTACACCTTC,CASSNRDVNYGYTF,TRBJ1-2,.,TRBV3-1,.
TGTGCCAGCAGCCCTAGCGGGAGTCACTTTGATACGCAGTATTTT,CASSPSGSHFDTQYF,TRBJ2-3,TRBD2,TRBV14,many
TGCGCCAGCAGCGCAAACGGGGGCTTTCCCGGGGAGCTGTTTTTT,CASSANGGFPGELFF,TRBJ2-2,.,TRBV4-1,.
TGCGCCAGCAGCTTGGAGTCCGACACTGAAGCTTTCTTT,CASSLESDTEAFF,TRBJ1-1,.,TRBV5-1,many
TGTGCCAGCAGCTCGACTCAGGGTTTCACAGATACGCAGTATTTT,CASSSTQGFTDTQYF,TRBJ2-3,.,TRBV5-5,many
TGTGCCAGCAGCCAGATACGGGCAGATACGCAGTATTTT,CASSQIRADTQYF,TRBJ2-3,.,TRBV3-1,many
TGTGCCAGCAGCCCAGGTGTTTCACCCCTCCACTTT,CASSPGVSPLHF,TRBJ1-6,.,TRBV7-9,many
TGTGCCATCCGCTTCGAAAATCCCGCGGGGGACTGGCTAGATACGCAGTATTTT,CAIRFENPAGDWLDTQYF,TRBJ2-3,TRBD2,TRBV10-3,.
TGTGCCAGCAGCTTAGGGGGGCAGGGGTTTACTCCGGAGACCCAGTACTTC,CASSLGGQGFTPETQYF,TRBJ2-5,.,TRBV7-9,.
TGTGCCAGCAGTTCCGGGACAGGGCTCTCCTACGAGCAGTACTTC,CASSSGTGLSYEQYF,TRBJ2-7,TRBD1,TRBV27,many
TGTGCCAGCAGCGAACACCGGGACAGCTTCTACGAGCAGTACTTC,CASSEHRDSFYEQYF,TRBJ2-7,TRBD1,TRBV5-5,few
TGTGCCAGCAGTCCTATAAAGGCCGGGGAGCTGTTTTTT,CASSPIKAGELFF,TRBJ2-2,.,TRBV27,many
TGTGCCAGCAGCTTATTACCATTGGGGACAGTCGTGAACACTGAAGCTTTCTTT,CASSLLPLGTVVNTEAFF,TRBJ1-1,TRBD1,TRBV7-8,.
TGTGCCAGCAGTGTGACAGGGGCGAAAACCTACGAGCAGTACTTC,CASSVTGAKTYEQYF,TRBJ2-7,TRBD1,TRBV27,.
TGTGCCAGCAGTTACGACAGGGGAGAGTACAATGAGCAGTTCTTC,CASSYDRGEYNEQFF,TRBJ2-1,TRBD1,TRBV6-2/TRBV6-3,few
TGTGCCAGTAGTACACACTCCCCCTCCTACGAGCAGTACTTC,CASSTHSPSYEQYF,TRBJ2-7,.,TRBV19,.
TGCGCCAGCGGCCAAGATCGGTCTGGGGGTTTGGAGCAGTACTTC,CASGQDRSGGLEQYF,TRBJ2-7,.,TRBV4-3,.
TGCAGCGTTGCAACAGGGGAATCCTACGAGCAGTACTTC,CSVATGESYEQYF,TRBJ2-7,TRBD1,TRBV29-1,many
TGTGCCAGCAGCTTGGGTCGGGTCACCAACACCGGGGAGCTGTTTTTT,CASSLGRVTNTGELFF,TRBJ2-2,.,TRBV5-6,few
TGCAGCGTAGATCCCGGGACAACTGGAAACACCATATATTTT,CSVDPGTTGNTIYF,TRBJ1-3,.,TRBV29-1,many